The 32 T cell receptor beta chains in this list originate from one sample, sequenced in a study of blood T cell repertoires in COVID-19 (dated by TCRdb to about 2020). Library creation used the immunoSEQ multiplex PCR assay. TCRdb mirrors the immuneACCESS table, restricted to in-frame sequences. Some clones are absent from its copies; in checked studies, under half trace to an unresolved V gene, and the reason for the others is unknown. This sample comprises roughly 100,000 clones, roughly 80% of them detected only once. The ten top clones hold roughly 25% of the sample. Sequencing was done on a sample of peripheral blood. These receptors were collected from a man older than 75 with active or convalescent COVID-19.

The chain carries TRBV19 and TRBJ1-4, with TRBD1 identical over 8 bases. This CDR3 has 15 amino acids. Germline V CDR1 and CDR2: LNHDA, SQIVND (reference sequence). V dropped 5 bases and J dropped 8; count of bases not matched to a gene: 10. This CDR3 is CASSVGQVLREKLFF. The CDR3 bases are TGTGCCAGTAGTGTGGGACAGGTTCTGAGGGAAAAACTGTTTTTT.

The V gene is TRBV7-2, the J gene TRBJ1-5; D possibly corresponds to TRBD1 (6 bases). The CDR3 is 16 residues long. Trimming removed 4 bases from V and 3 bases from J, with 16 bases in between. Germline assignment: CDR1 SGHTA and CDR2 FQGNSA. CDR3 bases: TGTGCCAGCAGCTGGGCCGGGGGGGCCGACAATCAGCCCCAGCATTTT. This codes for CASSWAGGADNQPQHF.

The chain has TRBV2 and TRBJ1-5; D is possibly TRBD1 (5 bases). This CDR3 has 13 residues. CDR1 and CDR2 from the germline V gene are SNHLY and FYNNEI. Trimming removed 2 bases from V and 6 bases from J, with 8 bases in between. This CDR3 is CASSEMGGQPQHF. CDR3 bases: TGTGCCAGCAGTGAAATGGGGGGTCAGCCCCAGCATTTT.

This clone was seen a handful of times. The gene calls are TRBV3-1 (or the pseudogene TRBV3-2) and TRBJ2-1; possibly TRBD2 for D (6 bases). The CDR3 consists of 16 residues. Germline lookup yields CDR1 LGHDT and CDR2 YNNKEL (reference sequence). Trimming pared 0 bases from V and 3 bases from J, leaving 12 bases between. The CDR3 reads CASSQDRGLGYNEQFF. The CDR3 nucleotides read TGTGCCAGCAGCCAAGATAGGGGACTGGGCTACAATGAGCAGTTCTTC.

This clone turned up a few times. In nucleotides, the CDR3 is TGCGCCAGCAGCTCAGGGATAAATGAAAAACTGTTTTTT. It yields the protein CASSSGINEKLFF. The chain couples TRBV5-1 to TRBJ1-4, with D perhaps TRBD1 (5 bases). The CDR3 runs 13 residues. The germline CDR1 and CDR2 sequences are SGHRS and YFSETQ. Trimming shortened V by 3 bases and J by 5 bases, and 8 bases separated the two germline ends.

This chain connects TRBV5-1 to TRBJ2-1; D is possibly TRBD2 (6 bases). The CDR3 is 15 amino acids. V dropped 1 base and J dropped 2 bases, with 10 bases sitting between them. The germline V gene encodes CDR1 SGHRS and CDR2 YFSETQ. The CDR3 loop is CASSLTSTPYNEQFF. DNA for the CDR3: TGCGCCAGCAGCTTGACTAGCACCCCCTACAATGAGCAGTTCTTC.

This chain joins TRBV4-2 and TRBJ1-5; 9 nucleotides agree with TRBD1. The CDR3 length is 17 residues. The trim removed 0 bases at V and 2 bases at J, leaving 5 bases unmatched. From germline, CDR1 is LGHNA and CDR2 YNFKEQ. DNA of the CDR3: TGTGCCAGCAGCCAAGATACAGGGGGCGAGGGCAATCAGCCCCAGCATTTT. Protein sequence: CASSQDTGGEGNQPQHF.

The genes are TRBV5-1 and TRBJ2-4; D is possibly TRBD2 (6 bases). This CDR3 is built from 17 residues. V was trimmed by 0 bases and J by 0 bases, leaving 13 bases between them. The germline V gene encodes CDR1 SGHRS and CDR2 YFSETQ. The CDR3 sequence is CASSLAAGRLAKNIQYF. The CDR3 DNA sequence: TGCGCCAGCAGCTTGGCCGCGGGAAGACTAGCCAAAAACATTCAGTACTTC.

This rearrangement joins TRBV10-3 to TRBJ1-3, with D possibly being TRBD1 (5 bases). Germline V gives CDR1 ENHRY, CDR2 SYGVKD. This CDR3 spans 17 amino acids. V was cut by 4 bases and J by 1 base, with 17 bases left in between. The CDR3 DNA is TGTGCCATCAGTGGGGCAGGGATAACAGCTTCTGGAAACACCATATATTTT. This translates into CAISGAGITASGNTIYF.

V is TRBV7-9 and J is TRBJ2-5; D is perhaps TRBD1 (6 bases). The CDR3 covers 14 residues. V was clipped by 5 bases and J by 4 bases, with 14 bases between them. Germline values: CDR1 SEHNR, CDR2 FQNEAQ (reference sequence). This CDR3 is CASSPRTAGETQYF. CDR3 nucleotides: TGTGCCAGCAGCCCAAGGACAGCCGGAGAGACCCAGTACTTC.

CDR3: CASSPDSSGNTIYF. In DNA form, the CDR3 reads TGTGCCAGCAGCCCGGACAGCTCTGGAAACACCATATATTTT. V is TRBV11-3 and J is TRBJ1-3; tentative D call: TRBD1 (6 bases). The V end was cut by 5 bases, the J end by 0 bases, with 8 bases between. This CDR3 has 14 residues. CDR1 is SGHNT and CDR2 is YENEEA in the germline V gene.

V gene TRBV10-3 combines with J gene TRBJ1-1; no clear D gene. Trimming removed 6 bases from V and 4 bases from J, with 15 bases in between. CDR3 length: 14 amino acids. Germline V gene data show CDR1 as ENHRY and CDR2 as SYGVKD. As DNA, the CDR3 is TGTGCCATCAGCCCAACAGTGCCTGCCACTGAAGCTTTCTTT. Residues: CAISPTVPATEAFF.

The CDR3 DNA reads TGTGCCACCGGGACAGACAATCAGCCCCAGCATTTT. Translated, it gives CATGTDNQPQHF. This chain uses TRBV2 with TRBJ1-5; 7 bases align to TRBD1. The V gene end was trimmed by 10 bases and the J gene end by 3 bases; junction bases not matched to a gene: 3. CDR1 is SNHLY and CDR2 is FYNNEI in the germline V gene. This CDR3 has 12 residues.

This chain connects TRBV29-1 to TRBJ2-2; 8 positions match TRBD1. Unmatched junction bases numbered 2, after V lost 2 bases and J lost 6 bases. CDR3 length equals 13 residues. CDR1 SQVTM and CDR2 ANQGSEA come from the germline V gene. The CDR3 DNA is TGCAGCGTTGAACAGGGGGCAGCCGGGGAGCTGTTTTTT. Protein product: CSVEQGAAGELFF.

The chain has TRBV7-8 and TRBJ1-1, with 9 bases matching TRBD1. Germline CDR1 and CDR2: SGHVS and FQNEAQ. Losses at the gene ends were 5 bases for V and 5 bases for J; bases not matched to a gene: 3. CDR3 length equals 13 residues. CDR3 in DNA: TGTGCCAGCAGCACAGACAGGGGGACTGAAGCTTTCTTT. Its translation is CASSTDRGTEAFF.

This clone has more than one count but fewer than ten. The V gene is TRBV3-1 (or the pseudogene TRBV3-2), the J gene TRBJ2-2, with D possibly matching TRBD1 (6 bases). Looked up from germline, CDR1 is LGHDT and CDR2 is YNNKEL (reference sequence). The CDR3 runs 15 residues. Trimming took off 0 bases at V and 3 bases at J, with 8 bases between the two ends. CDR3 in DNA: TGTGCCAGCAGCCAAGAGGGGGCATACACCGGGGAGCTGTTTTTT. It yields the protein CASSQEGAYTGELFF.

The chain joins TRBV12-3 or TRBV12-4 to TRBJ2-1; 8 bases match TRBD1. V trimming: 4 bases; J trimming: 8 bases; junction bases outside the gene matches: 4. The CDR3 runs to 13 residues. The DNA for the CDR3 is TGTGCCAGCAGTTCCGGACAGGGCCATGAGCAGTTCTTC. Its protein product is CASSSGQGHEQFF.

The rearrangement joins TRBV7-6 to TRBJ2-5, with 8 bases lining up with TRBD1. The CDR3 runs to 15 residues. V lost 5 bases and J lost 2; bases outside the gene matches: 7. The germline CDR1 and CDR2 sequences are SGHVS and FNYEAQ. CDR3 loop: CASSPGTGWQETQYF. In DNA form, the CDR3 reads TGTGCCAGCAGCCCAGGGACAGGCTGGCAAGAGACCCAGTACTTC.

This rearrangement joins TRBV7-9 to TRBJ2-7; D possibly corresponds to TRBD2 (6 bases). V was clipped by 5 bases and J by 3 bases, with 20 bases between them. Germline CDR1 reads SEHNR; CDR2 reads FQNEAQ (reference sequence). This CDR3 comprises 16 residues. The CDR3 loop reads CASSTPPGVFDYEQYF. The DNA of the CDR3 is TGTGCCAGCAGCACACCGCCGGGAGTCTTTGACTACGAGCAGTACTTC.

The gene calls are TRBV5-1 and TRBJ1-6; the D is unclear. Germline CDR1 reads SGHRS; CDR2 reads YFSETQ. This CDR3 has 18 residues. V gave up 0 bases and J gave up 0 bases, with 13 bases separating them. The CDR3 here is CASSLEPLRSSYNSPLHF. The CDR3 nucleotides are TGCGCCAGCAGCTTGGAGCCGCTGAGAAGCTCCTATAATTCACCCCTCCACTTT.

J is TRBJ2-5 and V is TRBV6-2 or TRBV6-3; 13 bases line up with TRBD2. The V and J ends lost 2 bases and 2 bases, in that order; junction bases with no gene match: 2. The length of the CDR3 is 16 residues. Germline V lookup: CDR1 MNHEY, CDR2 SVGEGT. The CDR3 sequence is CASSYGGLAGQETQYF. CDR3 sequence (DNA): TGTGCCAGCAGTTACGGGGGACTAGCGGGGCAAGAGACCCAGTACTTC.

The V call is TRBV23-1, the J call TRBJ1-5; no clear D. TRBV23-1 is given ORF status, its function remaining uncertain. The CDR3 runs to 20 residues. V gave up 4 bases and J gave up 2 bases, with 27 bases separating them. The CDR3 DNA sequence: TGCGCCAGCAGTCTTTCCCGTATAAATCAAGTCGGGGAAGGCAATCAGCCCCAGCATTTT. As protein: CASSLSRINQVGEGNQPQHF.

The rearrangement links TRBV7-6 to TRBJ2-7; 13 nucleotides match TRBD2. The CDR3 runs 16 residues. The J segment lost 1 base and the V segment lost 5 bases, leaving 5 bases of the junction unmatched. The germline gives CDR1 SGHVS, CDR2 FNYEAQ. The DNA of the CDR3 is TGTGCCAGCAGCCCGGGACTAGCGGGGATATCCTACGAGCAGTACTTC. Protein sequence: CASSPGLAGISYEQYF.

This chain links TRBV6-6 with TRBJ1-2, with 8 bases identical to TRBD1. The CDR3 extends over 16 amino acids. Trimming removed 10 bases from V and 3 bases from J; junction bases left unmatched: 16. Per the germline V gene, CDR1 is MNHNY and CDR2 is SVGAGI (reference sequence). The chain's CDR3 is CATGEPTNRGDYGYTF. CDR3 in DNA: TGTGCCACAGGGGAGCCCACCAACAGGGGGGACTATGGCTACACCTTC.

Only one count was recorded for this clone. The chain carries TRBV28 and TRBJ1-5; D uncertain. This CDR3 region has 14 residues. Germline V gives CDR1 MDHEN, CDR2 SYDVKM. Trimming took off 2 bases at V and 5 bases at J, with 10 bases between the two ends. CDR3 sequence (DNA): TGTGCCAGCAGTTTAGGGCAGACGGATCAGCCCCAGCATTTT. Translation: CASSLGQTDQPQHF.

CDR3 sequence (DNA): TGTGCCAGTACCCCCCTGCAGGGCTTCTATAGCAATCAGCCCCAGCATTTT. As protein: CASTPLQGFYSNQPQHF. J is TRBJ1-5 and V is TRBV19; weak D call: TRBD1 (5 bases). Germline lookup yields CDR1 LNHDA and CDR2 SQIVND (reference sequence). The V gene lost 7 bases and the J gene lost 0 bases, with 19 bases spanning the gap. This CDR3 has 17 amino acids.

This clone has just a few counts. This sequence joins TRBV7-2 and TRBJ2-2; a possible D gene is TRBD2 (6 bases). CDR1 is SGHTA and CDR2 is FQGNSA in the germline V gene. Trimming removed 4 bases at V and 5 bases at J, with 17 bases between. The CDR3 consists of 16 residues. In nucleotides, the CDR3 is TGTGCCAGCAGCTCCGGGGCCGGGGGTGGAACCGGGGAGCTGTTTTTT. Amino acid sequence: CASSSGAGGGTGELFF.

The rearrangement links TRBV14 to TRBJ2-3; weak D call: TRBD2 (6 bases). This CDR3 has 11 amino acids. The germline CDR1 and CDR2 sequences are SGHDN and FVKESK. V was cut by 4 bases and J by 8 bases, with 7 bases left in between. The CDR3 here is CASSPGVTQYF. Here the CDR3 DNA reads TGTGCCAGCAGCCCGGGGGTTACGCAGTATTTT. The full variable domain, its missing parts supplied by reference TRBV14 and TRBJ2-3, is EAGVTQFPSHSVIEKGQTVTLRCDPISGHDNLYWYRRVMGKEIKFLLHFVKESKQDESGMPNNRFLAERTGGTYSTLKVQPAELEDSGVYFCASSPGVTQYFGPGTRLTVL.

The chain uses TRBV27 and TRBJ2-3; D is possibly TRBD1 (6 bases). CDR3 length: 15 amino acids. CDR1 and CDR2 from the germline V gene are MNHEY and SMNVEV (reference sequence). Trimming removed 3 bases at V and 3 bases at J, with 13 bases between. The CDR3 DNA is TGTGCCAGCAGTTTGTCAGGGGCCGCTACAGATACGCAGTATTTT. The encoded protein is CASSLSGAATDTQYF.

This chain links TRBV18 with TRBJ1-2, with 7 bases matching TRBD1. V was pared by 2 bases and J by 4 bases, with 4 bases of the junction left unmatched. The germline gives CDR1 KGHSH, CDR2 LQKENI. CDR3 length: 14 amino acids. CDR3 sequence reads: CASSPGQDFYGYTF. CDR3 in DNA: TGTGCCAGCTCACCAGGACAGGACTTCTATGGCTACACCTTC.

This chain connects TRBV7-9 to TRBJ1-3; 8 bases match TRBD1. The CDR3 runs 19 residues. Germline CDR1 and CDR2: SEHNR and FQNEAQ (reference sequence). The trim removed 4 bases at V and 0 bases at J, leaving 14 bases unmatched. The DNA for the CDR3 is TGTGCCAGCAGCTCAAATTGGGATGGGGACAGGACCTCTGGAAACACCATATATTTT. Protein product: CASSSNWDGDRTSGNTIYF.

The chain recombines TRBV4-1 with TRBJ2-5; D is undetermined. V was cut by 3 bases and J by 1 base, with 12 bases left in between. This CDR3 is 15 amino acids long. Germline-derived CDR1 and CDR2 are MGHRA and YSYEKL. CDR3 sequence reads: CASSHLASGQETQYF. The CDR3 DNA sequence: TGCGCCAGCAGCCACTTAGCTAGTGGCCAAGAGACCCAGTACTTC.